The TCR beta chain described here comes from a study of shared clonotypes between healthy human individuals. The V gene's germline CDR1 is SQVTM and CDR2 ANQGSEA. The CDR3 consists of 13 residues. V gave up 7 bases and J gave up 8 bases, with 17 bases separating them. Method: immunoSEQ multiplex PCR; TCRdb's copy keeps in-frame clones and lacks some. This sample has about 490,000 clones, with around 78% found just once. Free of recent acute infections or vaccinations, the donors were healthy HIV-negative adults. The source is a middle-aged woman in good health. Some clones in this sample may be carry-over from other donors' samples. The material sequenced was PBMCs. The chain carries TRBV29-1 and TRBJ1-4; weak D call: TRBD1 (5 bases). The CDR3 reads CSASQAGREKLFF. CDR3 nucleotides: TGCAGCGCCTCACAGGCTGGGAGGGAAAAACTGTTTTTT.